These 30 T cell receptor beta chains share one sample of origin, sequenced in a study of cytomegalovirus exposure and HLA in healthy donors. Both 60 Vbeta primers and 13 Jbeta primers went into the PCR. Here immunoSEQ multiplex PCR was the method, and the copy in TCRdb shows in-frame clones only, minus some. The repertoire holds approximately 220,000 clones, with about 77% as singletons. The sequencing input was PBMCs. All receptors derive from a woman aged 25 to 45 in good health and CMV-seronegative.

This clone showed up just a few times. The conserved closing phenylalanine or tryptophan is absent in this CDR3, likely reflecting a read error. The chain is built from TRBV9 and TRBJ1-1; D is unresolved. V lost 4 bases to trimming and J lost 5 bases, with 18 bases between them. This CDR3 spans 15 amino acids. Per the germline V gene, CDR1 is SGDLS and CDR2 is YYNGEE. The CDR3, as DNA: TGTGCCAGCAGCACCCTAGCGGCCTCTGTTACTGAAGCTTTCTTG. Protein product: CASSTLAASVTEAFL.

This clone has just one count. The genes are TRBV5-1 and TRBJ2-1; 7 bases are a match to TRBD2. The CDR3 has 16 residues. The germline gives CDR1 SGHRS, CDR2 YFSETQ. V shed 1 base, J shed 8 bases, and the junction held 12 bases outside the gene matches. CDR3 in amino acids: CASSLFGGSGGDEQFF. Written as DNA, the CDR3 is TGCGCCAGCAGCTTGTTTGGCGGGAGTGGAGGGGATGAGCAGTTCTTC.

The chain combines TRBV5-6 with TRBJ2-5; 9 bases map to TRBD2. The V gene end was trimmed by 3 bases and the J gene end by 4 bases; junction bases not matched to a gene: 13. This CDR3 is built from 17 residues. The germline V gene encodes CDR1 SGHDT and CDR2 YYEEEE. This CDR3 reads CASSSATLAGRSETQYF. The CDR3 nucleotides are TGTGCCAGCAGCTCCGCTACGCTAGCGGGGAGGTCAGAGACCCAGTACTTC.

The V gene is TRBV7-9, the J gene TRBJ2-6; D is unclear. Trimming pared 1 base from V and 0 bases from J, leaving 4 bases between. Germline values: CDR1 SEHNR, CDR2 FQNEAQ (reference sequence). The CDR3 has 15 residues. DNA of the CDR3: TGTGCCAGCAGCTTAGACGGCTCTGGGGCCAACGTCCTGACTTTC. Translation gives CASSLDGSGANVLTF.

This clone was seen more than once but under ten times. J is TRBJ1-2 and V is TRBV6-5; a weak D match, TRBD1 (5 bases). The CDR3 covers 14 residues. Germline CDR1 and CDR2: MNHEY and SVGAGI. V lost 2 bases, J lost 4 bases, and 11 bases lay in between. The CDR3 DNA sequence: TGTGCCAGCAGTTACGGTCAGGGTTTCTATGGCTACACCTTC. This codes for CASSYGQGFYGYTF.

V is TRBV5-5 and J is TRBJ2-7, with a tentative D call TRBD2 (6 bases). The CDR3 loop spans 14 amino acids. CDR1 and CDR2 (germline): SGHKS, YYEKEE (reference sequence). Trimming pared 5 bases from V and 2 bases from J, leaving 14 bases between. The CDR3 nucleotides are TGTGCCAGCAGAGTCCGGGAGAGTGCCTACGAGCAGTACTTC. It specifies CASRVRESAYEQYF.

This clone was counted between two and nine times. This sequence joins TRBV7-2 and TRBJ2-1; 10 positions agree with TRBD2. CDR3 size: 15 residues. CDR1 is SGHTA, CDR2 FQGNSA, per germline. Germline trimming cut 6 bases from V and 4 bases from J; bases unmatched to any gene: 6. In DNA, the CDR3 is TGTGCCAGCAGTTCTAGCGGGGGCCGGTACAATGAGCAGTTCTTC. Translated, it gives CASSSSGGRYNEQFF.

The chain links TRBV2 to TRBJ2-1, with 9 bases that match TRBD2. Unmatched junction bases numbered 8, after V lost 1 base and J lost 7 bases. CDR1 and CDR2 from the germline V gene are SNHLY and FYNNEI. There are 16 residues in the CDR3. The CDR3 DNA reads as TGTGCCAGCAGTGAAGTCCCAGCGGGAGGAAGAAATGAGCAGTTCTTC. This codes for CASSEVPAGGRNEQFF.

Remarks on this clone: The junction departs from the called germline gene at one end, perhaps through a read error. This rearrangement joins TRBV29-1 to TRBJ2-3; 9 bases match TRBD1. Germline V gives CDR1 SQVTM, CDR2 ANQGSEA. The CDR3 has 12 amino acids. CDR3 sequence (DNA): TGCAGCGTTGAGTTGGACAGGGGACGGAAGCATTTT. This gives the protein CSVELDRGRKHF.

This chain joins TRBV30 and TRBJ1-1; D uncertain. This CDR3 is built from 13 residues. Germline CDR1 GTSNPN, CDR2 SVGIG (reference sequence). V was clipped by 0 bases and J by 4 bases, with 9 bases between them. Here the CDR3 DNA reads TGTGCCTGGAGTGTACTCGAAACCACTGAAGCTTTCTTT. Protein: CAWSVLETTEAFF.

This clone was counted once. The chain has TRBV19 and TRBJ1-1, with 7 bases matching TRBD1. The CDR3 has 14 amino acids. V dropped 4 bases and J dropped 0; count of bases not matched to a gene: 2. Looked up from germline, CDR1 is LNHDA and CDR2 is SQIVND (reference sequence). The CDR3 is CASSKQGLNTEAFF. CDR3 DNA: TGTGCCAGTAGTAAACAGGGGTTGAACACTGAAGCTTTCTTT.

The V gene is TRBV12-5, the J gene TRBJ2-1; D uncertain. The V end lost 4 bases, the J end lost 9 bases, and 4 bases lay between the germline ends. Per germline, CDR1 LGHNT and CDR2 FRNRAP. The CDR3 extends over 10 amino acids. As DNA, the CDR3 is TGTGCTAGTGGTTCTGTTGAGCAGTTCTTC. Its protein is CASGSVEQFF.

The chain links TRBV19 to TRBJ2-1, with 9 positions matching TRBD2. This CDR3 has 16 residues. CDR1 LNHDA and CDR2 SQIVND come from the germline V gene (reference sequence). Losses at the gene ends were 2 bases for V and 8 bases for J; bases not matched to a gene: 10. CDR3 protein: CASSIIGGGAVHEQFF. The CDR3 nucleotides are TGTGCCAGTAGTATAATCGGCGGGGGGGCCGTTCATGAGCAGTTCTTC.

V usage is TRBV6-5 and J usage is TRBJ2-7; TRBD1 agrees at 10 bases. The CDR3 covers 15 residues. Germline values: CDR1 MNHEY, CDR2 SVGAGI. V shed 2 bases and J 6 bases; nucleotides not matched to a gene: 7. CDR3 coding DNA: TGTGCCAGCAGTTACCTTGGGACAGGGGCCTCCGAGCAGTACTTC. It encodes CASSYLGTGASEQYF.

The V gene is TRBV9, the J gene TRBJ2-3, with D perhaps TRBD1 (5 bases). The CDR3 consists of 14 residues. Looked up from germline, CDR1 is SGDLS and CDR2 is YYNGEE. The V and J ends lost 3 bases and 5 bases respectively, with 13 bases between them. CDR3 residues: CASSEGMSRDTQYF. CDR3 coding DNA: TGTGCCAGCAGCGAGGGGATGAGTAGAGATACGCAGTATTTT.

This chain joins TRBV7-9 and TRBJ1-2; no definite D call. The CDR3 has 12 amino acids. The germline CDR1 and CDR2 sequences are SEHNR and FQNEAQ (reference sequence). V lost 4 bases, J lost 4 bases, and 7 bases lay in between. The DNA for the CDR3 is TGTGCCAGCAGCTCCCCCAGCTATGGCTACACCTTC. The encoded protein is CASSSPSYGYTF.

This chain joins TRBV5-1 and TRBJ1-1; weak D call: TRBD1 (6 bases). Trimming shortened V by 4 bases and J by 2 bases, and 18 bases separated the two germline ends. The CDR3 has 16 residues. Germline CDR1 is SGHRS and CDR2 is YFSETQ. The DNA of the CDR3 is TGCGCCAGCAGCCCGCAGGGGTTGGCTCAAAACACTGAAGCTTTCTTT. It yields the protein CASSPQGLAQNTEAFF.

The table lists this clone with a count of one. V is TRBV6-6 and J is TRBJ2-4, with 9 positions matching TRBD2. Trimming took 6 bases from V and 9 from J; bases not matched to a gene: 15. There are 16 residues in the CDR3. Germline values: CDR1 MNHNY, CDR2 SVGAGI (reference sequence). CDR3 nucleotide sequence: TGTGCCAGCAGCGGGGGACTAGCCACCCCCGGGGGCATTCAGTACTTC. As protein: CASSGGLATPGGIQYF.

This chain uses TRBV4-1 with TRBJ2-7, with D unresolved. The CDR3 has 11 amino acids. V lost 4 bases, J lost 5 bases, and 6 bases lay in between. Germline V gene lookup returns CDR1 MGHRA and CDR2 YSYEKL. The CDR3 sequence is CASSRRDEQYF. CDR3 DNA: TGCGCCAGCAGCCGCCGAGACGAGCAGTACTTC.

This clone was seen more than once but under ten times. This sequence joins TRBV7-9 and TRBJ2-2, with D possibly TRBD1 on 7 matching bases. Trimming shortened V by 5 bases and J by 4 bases, and 11 bases separated the two germline ends. CDR3 length: 14 residues. Germline loops: CDR1 SEHNR, CDR2 FQNEAQ (reference sequence). CDR3 in DNA: TGTGCCAGCAGCGCGGGACAGACCACCGGGGAGCTGTTTTTT. Translation gives CASSAGQTTGELFF.

The genes are TRBV2 and TRBJ2-2; tentative D call: TRBD2 (6 bases). Germline lookup yields CDR1 SNHLY and CDR2 FYNNEI. The V and J ends lost 8 bases and 5 bases respectively, with 12 bases between them. CDR3 length: 13 amino acids. Written as DNA, the CDR3 is TGTGCCAGCGCGGGACTTCTGACCGGGGAGCTGTTTTTT. Its translation: CASAGLLTGELFF. The variable domain in full, completed from reference TRBV2 and TRBJ2-2, reads EPEVTQTPSHQVTQMGQEVILRCVPISNHLYFYWYRQILGQKVEFLVSFYNNEISEKSEIFDDQFSVERPDGSNFTLKIRSTKLEDSAMYFCASAGLLTGELFFGEGSRLTVL.

The gene calls are TRBV5-4 and TRBJ1-3; D is uncertain. V was pared by 3 bases and J by 4 bases, with 8 bases between. The CDR3 is made up of 13 amino acids. The germline CDR1 and CDR2 sequences are SGHNT and YYREEE (reference sequence). CDR3 nucleotides: TGTGCCAGCAGCTACCCAGGCGGAAACACCATATATTTT. This translates into CASSYPGGNTIYF.

Concerning this clone itself: A junction end diverges from the germline sequence, so it may reflect a read error. This chain uses TRBV5-4 with TRBJ2-1; 13 bases align to TRBD2. The CDR3 is 16 residues long. Germline assignment: CDR1 SGHNT and CDR2 YYREEE (reference sequence). The CDR3 sequence: CASRSRTSGSYSEQFF. The CDR3 DNA reads as TGTGCCAGCAGAAGTAGGACTAGCGGGAGTTACAGTGAGCAGTTCTTC.

This chain links TRBV11-2 with TRBJ2-3, with unresolved D. The CDR3 has 13 amino acids. The germline V and J ends were trimmed by 6 bases and 2 bases, with 9 bases remaining between them. Germline values: CDR1 SGHAT, CDR2 FQNNGV. The CDR3 nucleotides read TGTGCCAGCAGTTCTCGGTACACAGATACGCAGTATTTT. The encoded protein is CASSSRYTDTQYF.

This clone was detected only a few times. This chain uses TRBV11-3 with TRBJ2-2; 9 bases align to TRBD1. V gave up 4 bases and J gave up 1 base; unmatched junction bases: 1. The CDR3 length is 15 residues. Germline-derived CDR1 and CDR2 are SGHNT and YENEEA. CDR3 amino acids: CASSWGQGNTGELFF. The CDR3 DNA sequence: TGTGCCAGCAGCTGGGGACAGGGGAACACCGGGGAGCTGTTTTTT. Full variable domain (outside the CDR3, taken from reference TRBV11-3 and TRBJ2-2): EAGVVQSPRYKIIEKKQPVAFWCNPISGHNTLYWYLQNLGQGPELLIRYENEEAVDDSQLPKDRFSAERLKGVDSTLKIQPAELGDSAVYLCASSWGQGNTGELFFGEGSRLTVL.

The V call is TRBV6-4, the J call TRBJ2-3; 10 positions agree with TRBD2. The CDR3 has 15 amino acids. Germline V gene data show CDR1 as MRHNA and CDR2 as SNTAGT. V dropped 0 bases and J dropped 4; count of bases not matched to a gene: 1. The CDR3 region has the DNA TGTGCCAGCAGTGACTCAGCGGGAGGGTCAGATACGCAGTATTTT. Amino acids: CASSDSAGGSDTQYF.

The chain has TRBV6-5 and TRBJ1-2; 9 bases agree with TRBD1. Germline CDR1 reads MNHEY; CDR2 reads SVGAGI. The CDR3 contains 11 residues. The trim removed 6 bases at V and 8 bases at J, leaving 1 base unmatched. The CDR3 DNA follows: TGTGCCAGCAGACAGGGGGCCGGCTACACCTTC. Amino acids: CASRQGAGYTF.

The chain joins TRBV5-5 to TRBJ1-2; 7 positions agree with TRBD1. Germline V gives CDR1 SGHKS, CDR2 YYEKEE (reference sequence). The junction had 7 bases not matched to a gene; V was cut back by 4 bases and J by 1 base. The CDR3 totals 15 residues. This chain's CDR3 is CASSHTGTDNYGYTF. The CDR3 DNA follows: TGTGCCAGCAGCCACACCGGGACAGATAACTATGGCTACACCTTC.

This clone came up once. The J gene is TRBJ2-5, the V gene TRBV14, with TRBD1 identical over 7 bases. V was clipped by 4 bases and J by 1 base; unmatched bases: 9. This CDR3 region has 16 residues. Germline V gene sequence: CDR1 SGHDN, CDR2 FVKESK. This CDR3 reads CASSRRGAGGQETQYF. The CDR3 DNA is TGTGCCAGCAGCCGAAGGGGCGCAGGGGGCCAAGAGACCCAGTACTTC.

The CDR3 nucleotides read TGTGCCAGCAGCTTCTGGGACAGGGGGATCTACGAGCAGTACTTC. Translated, it gives CASSFWDRGIYEQYF. The chain recombines TRBV7-9 with TRBJ2-7, with 11 bases fitting TRBD1. CDR3 length: 15 amino acids. The V gene's germline CDR1 is SEHNR and CDR2 FQNEAQ (reference sequence). The V gene end was trimmed by 3 bases and the J gene end by 3 bases; junction bases not matched to a gene: 4.